This is a list of T cell receptor beta chains from one sample in a study of beta chain features in type 1 diabetes. Method: immunoSEQ multiplex PCR; TCRdb's copy keeps in-frame clones and lacks some. The table records approximately 600,000 clones, 9.5% to 15% of them present only once. Sample: naive CD4+ T cells from blood. The origin of the receptors is a young man with type 1 diabetes. Each CDR3 is given with its conserved first and last residue. Fields, in order: clone size, J gene, V gene, D gene, CDR3 DNA, CDR3 protein. The D gene is left open where the match is weak. Where a row states a size, it is once, few, many or the class of an expanded clone; other rows omit it.

abundance: few
j_gene: TRBJ2-2
v_gene: TRBV7-8
d_gene: .
CDR3nt: TGTGCCAGCAGCCCGACAGTAAACACCGGGGAGCTGTTTTTT
CDR3aa: CASSPTVNTGELFF

abundance: .
j_gene: TRBJ2-2
v_gene: TRBV28
d_gene: .
CDR3nt: TGTGCCAGCAACACCCCCGGGCCCGGGGAGCTGTTTTTT
CDR3aa: CASNTPGPGELFF

abundance: .
j_gene: TRBJ1-2
v_gene: TRBV18
d_gene: TRBD1
CDR3nt: TGTGCCAGCTCACCACCGCTTCACCCCGGGACAGCAAATGGCTACACCTTC
CDR3aa: CASSPPLHPGTANGYTF

abundance: .
j_gene: TRBJ1-2
v_gene: TRBV9
d_gene: TRBD1
CDR3nt: TGTGCCAGCAGCGTAGGGACAGGGCCCCAGGACGGCTACACCTTC
CDR3aa: CASSVGTGPQDGYTF

abundance: .
j_gene: TRBJ2-7
v_gene: TRBV11-2
d_gene: .
CDR3nt: TGTGCCAGCAGCTTAGACGCAGGCTACTACGAGCAGTACTTC
CDR3aa: CASSLDAGYYEQYF

abundance: few
j_gene: TRBJ2-4
v_gene: TRBV29-1
d_gene: .
CDR3nt: TGCAGCGTTGAGTGGGGCAAAAACATTCAGTACTTC
CDR3aa: CSVEWGKNIQYF

abundance: .
j_gene: TRBJ1-6
v_gene: TRBV11-3
d_gene: TRBD1
CDR3nt: TGTGCCAGCAGCTCCGGACAGGGGAAGAATTCACCCCTCCACTTT
CDR3aa: CASSSGQGKNSPLHF

abundance: .
j_gene: TRBJ1-2
v_gene: TRBV5-6
d_gene: .
CDR3nt: TGTGCCAGCACCCAGGGGCACTATGGCTACACCTTC
CDR3aa: CASTQGHYGYTF

abundance: few
j_gene: TRBJ2-1
v_gene: TRBV5-1
d_gene: .
CDR3nt: TGCGCCAGCAGCTTGTCTGTGGGCAATGAGCAGTTCTTC
CDR3aa: CASSLSVGNEQFF

abundance: .
j_gene: TRBJ2-5
v_gene: TRBV7-2
d_gene: .
CDR3nt: TGTGCCAGCAGCTTAGGCGATCGGGAGACCCAGTACTTC
CDR3aa: CASSLGDRETQYF

abundance: few
j_gene: TRBJ1-2
v_gene: TRBV11-2
d_gene: .
CDR3nt: TGTGCCAGCAGCTCACCCCGGCAGGTCAAGTATGGCTACACCTTC
CDR3aa: CASSSPRQVKYGYTF

abundance: .
j_gene: TRBJ2-2
v_gene: TRBV30
d_gene: .
CDR3nt: TGTGCCTGGAGTAAGGGAACCTCAGGGGTTACCGGGGAGCTGTTTTTT
CDR3aa: CAWSKGTSGVTGELFF

abundance: .
j_gene: TRBJ2-6
v_gene: TRBV5-1
d_gene: .
CDR3nt: TGCGCCAGCAGCTTGGGGGGGCCAGGGGCCAACGTCCTGACTTTC
CDR3aa: CASSLGGPGANVLTF

abundance: .
j_gene: TRBJ2-1
v_gene: TRBV7-9
d_gene: .
CDR3nt: TGTGCCAGCAGCTTAAAGGGACAAGTTGGCTCCTACAATGAGCAGTTCTTC
CDR3aa: CASSLKGQVGSYNEQFF

abundance: .
j_gene: TRBJ2-7
v_gene: TRBV11-1
d_gene: TRBD2
CDR3nt: TGTGCCAGCAGCAAGCCCACTAGCGGGGATTTCTACGAGCAGTACTTC
CDR3aa: CASSKPTSGDFYEQYF

abundance: .
j_gene: TRBJ1-5
v_gene: TRBV30
d_gene: .
CDR3nt: TGTGCCTGGAGTGCGAGCAATCAGCCCCAGCATTTT
CDR3aa: CAWSASNQPQHF

abundance: .
j_gene: TRBJ1-5
v_gene: TRBV5-1
d_gene: .
CDR3nt: TGCGCCAGCAGAGCAGGAGACGATCAGCCCCAGCATTTT
CDR3aa: CASRAGDDQPQHF

abundance: few
j_gene: TRBJ2-5
v_gene: TRBV5-1
d_gene: .
CDR3nt: TGCGCCAGCAGCAGGAATCTCCAAGAGACCCAGTACTTC
CDR3aa: CASSRNLQETQYF